The table lists the clone carrying this T cell receptor beta chain with a count of one. CDR3 length: 18 residues. The germline V gene has CDR1 WSHSY and CDR2 SAAADI. J was trimmed by 4 bases and V by 2 bases; bases with no gene match: 11. Generated by immunoSEQ multiplex PCR, the TCRdb table keeps only in-frame clones and is missing some. The table includes 30,000 or so clones, roughly 85% detected once. This sample was taken from a study of blood T cell repertoires in COVID-19. The chain carries TRBV10-2 and TRBJ2-5; 12 nucleotides match TRBD2. The sequence was obtained from a man older than 75 with active COVID-19. Source material: peripheral blood. CDR3 region: CASSELSALAGGRETQYF. CDR3 nucleotide sequence: TGCGCCAGCAGTGAGCTAAGTGCTCTAGCGGGGGGGCGAGAGACCCAGTACTTC.